The text below deals with one T cell receptor beta chain. Its matching antigen is unknown. This CDR3 comprises 15 residues. Looked up from germline, CDR1 is SGHTA and CDR2 is FQGNSA. Trimming cost V 6 bases and J 0 bases; bases outside gene matches: 5. The data are from a study of T cells in Graves' hyperthyroidism and ophthalmopathy. Findings of the study overall: A model using 13 V-J features told ophthalmopathy apart from stable hyperthyroidism. Blood shared most expanded thyroid clonotypes above 0.001.

Hyperthyroidism patients were newly diagnosed, had disease duration under 2 months, and were aged 18 to 65 years. Uncontrolled infection, other autoimmune disease, pregnancy or lactation barred patients from enrollment. Amplification of TCR beta CDR3 regions used RNA as the template. Using the HTBI primer set, a first-round RT-PCR was run on the TCR CDR3. TCRdb re-called the multiplex PCR reads through MiXCR, storing one row per CDR3 protein. This table holds roughly 740,000 distinct CDR3 sequences, around 17% found once. The clonotype comes from a man between 18 and 29 years old with Graves' hyperthyroidism. The rearrangement joins TRBV7-2 to TRBJ2-1; the match to TRBD1 covers 7 bases. What was sequenced was blood. CDR3 amino acids: CASSTGAISYNEQFF. CDR3 in DNA: TGTGCCAGCAGTACAGGGGCTATCTCCTACAATGAGCAGTTCTTC.